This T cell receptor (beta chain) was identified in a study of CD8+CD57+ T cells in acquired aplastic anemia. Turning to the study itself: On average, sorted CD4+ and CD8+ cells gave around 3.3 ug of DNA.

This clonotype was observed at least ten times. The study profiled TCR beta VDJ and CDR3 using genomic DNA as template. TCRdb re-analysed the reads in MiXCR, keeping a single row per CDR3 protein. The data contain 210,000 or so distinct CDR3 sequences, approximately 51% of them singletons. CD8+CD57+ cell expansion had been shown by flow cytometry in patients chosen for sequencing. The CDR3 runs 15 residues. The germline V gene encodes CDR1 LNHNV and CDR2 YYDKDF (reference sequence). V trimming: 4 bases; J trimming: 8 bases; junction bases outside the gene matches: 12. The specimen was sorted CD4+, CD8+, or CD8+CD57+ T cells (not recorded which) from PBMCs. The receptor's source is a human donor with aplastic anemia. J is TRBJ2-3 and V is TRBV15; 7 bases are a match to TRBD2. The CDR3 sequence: CATSNLIAGGATQYF. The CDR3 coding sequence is TGTGCCACCAGCAATCTTATAGCGGGTGGGGCTACGCAGTATTTT.